These T cell receptor beta chains were read from a single sample in a study of PD-1 blockade in classical Hodgkin lymphoma. The repertoire was sequenced with immunoSEQ multiplex PCR; TCRdb's copy has only in-frame clones and lacks some. The table shows about 32,000 clones, with approximately 85% occurring only once. This sample comprised peripheral blood mononuclear cells (PBMCs), obtained before the fourth cycle of nivolumab. The receptors were gathered from a human donor with classical Hodgkin lymphoma. CDR3s include the opening cysteine and the closing phenylalanine or tryptophan. Fields, in order: J gene, V gene, CDR3 protein.

j_gene: TRBJ2-3; v_gene: TRBV27; CDR3aa: CASSGGQGRPADTQYF
j_gene: TRBJ2-7; v_gene: TRBV10-3; CDR3aa: CAISRGTGFYEQYF
j_gene: TRBJ1-6; v_gene: TRBV5-1; CDR3aa: CASSLAVDSRTDSPLHF
j_gene: TRBJ2-3; v_gene: TRBV7-9; CDR3aa: CASSYTSGISTDTQYF
j_gene: TRBJ2-1; v_gene: TRBV5-6; CDR3aa: CASSGVINNEQFF
j_gene: TRBJ2-1; v_gene: TRBV5-4; CDR3aa: CASSLAQGHYNEQFF
j_gene: TRBJ1-1; v_gene: TRBV6-6; CDR3aa: CASSPTGGWTEAFF
j_gene: TRBJ2-1; v_gene: TRBV30; CDR3aa: CAWGGDLRSNEQFF
j_gene: TRBJ2-5; v_gene: TRBV4-3; CDR3aa: CASSQVTGPETQYF
j_gene: TRBJ1-1; v_gene: TRBV11-2; CDR3aa: CASSLGRMNTEAFF
j_gene: TRBJ2-1; v_gene: TRBV14; CDR3aa: CASSWGTGLNEQFF
j_gene: TRBJ2-7; v_gene: TRBV5-4; CDR3aa: CASSRQRDEAYEQYF
j_gene: TRBJ2-7; v_gene: TRBV14; CDR3aa: CASGRGWYEQYF
j_gene: TRBJ2-1; v_gene: TRBV28; CDR3aa: CASSLLSSYNEQFF
j_gene: TRBJ1-1; v_gene: TRBV21-1; CDR3aa: CASSPKGNTEAFF
j_gene: TRBJ2-5; v_gene: TRBV10-3; CDR3aa: CAISESEETQYF
j_gene: TRBJ1-1; v_gene: TRBV19; CDR3aa: CASSIRSYRATEAFF
j_gene: TRBJ2-1; v_gene: TRBV30; CDR3aa: CAWSVGNEQFF
j_gene: TRBJ2-1; v_gene: TRBV6-5; CDR3aa: CASSSPGTSVPGEQFF
j_gene: TRBJ1-1; v_gene: TRBV28; CDR3aa: CASKLRDDWATEAFF
j_gene: TRBJ2-3; v_gene: TRBV28; CDR3aa: CASSSQGSTDTQYF
j_gene: TRBJ1-1; v_gene: TRBV5-4; CDR3aa: CASQPGRYPSEAFF